This T cell receptor beta chain was sequenced in a study of blood T cell repertoires in COVID-19. Assay: immunoSEQ multiplex PCR; the TCRdb copy retains only in-frame clones and omits some. The sample records approximately 52,000 clones, roughly 89% being singletons. The table lists this clone with a count of one. Germline assignment: CDR1 KGHSY and CDR2 FQNENV. V shed 0 bases and J 2 bases; nucleotides not matched to a gene: 7. The CDR3 extends over 17 amino acids. Source material: peripheral blood. The source is a man between 60 and 75 years old with active COVID-19. This chain connects TRBV16 to TRBJ1-1; 9 positions agree with TRBD1. As DNA, the CDR3 is TGTGCCAGCAGCCAATCCCCTGGGACAGGGCCTAACACTGAAGCTTTCTTT. Translating it yields CASSQSPGTGPNTEAFF. Looking up the rest from reference TRBV16 and TRBJ1-1 gives the full variable domain: GEEVAQTPKHLVRGEGQKAKLYCAPIKGHSYVFWYQQVLKNEFKFLISFQNENVFDETGMPKERFSAKCLPNSPCSLEIQATKLEDSAVYFCASSQSPGTGPNTEAFFGQGTRLTVV.